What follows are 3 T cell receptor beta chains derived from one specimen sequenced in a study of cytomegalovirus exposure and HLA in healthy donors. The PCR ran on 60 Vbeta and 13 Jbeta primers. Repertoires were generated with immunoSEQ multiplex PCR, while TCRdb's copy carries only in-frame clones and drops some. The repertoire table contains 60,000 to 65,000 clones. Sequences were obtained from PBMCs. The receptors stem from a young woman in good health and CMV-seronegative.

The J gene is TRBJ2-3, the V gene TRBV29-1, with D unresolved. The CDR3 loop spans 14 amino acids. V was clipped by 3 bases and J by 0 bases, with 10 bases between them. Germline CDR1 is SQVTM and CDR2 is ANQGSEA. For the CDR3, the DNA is TGCAGCGTTGATTTTCCACGGAGCACAGATACGCAGTATTTT. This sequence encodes CSVDFPRSTDTQYF.

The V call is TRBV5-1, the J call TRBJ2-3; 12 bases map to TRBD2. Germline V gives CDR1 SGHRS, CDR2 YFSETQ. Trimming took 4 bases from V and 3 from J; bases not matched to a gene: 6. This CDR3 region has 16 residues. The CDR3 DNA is TGCGCCAGCAGCCAAACACTAGCGGGGGGAACAGATACGCAGTATTTT. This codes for CASSQTLAGGTDTQYF.

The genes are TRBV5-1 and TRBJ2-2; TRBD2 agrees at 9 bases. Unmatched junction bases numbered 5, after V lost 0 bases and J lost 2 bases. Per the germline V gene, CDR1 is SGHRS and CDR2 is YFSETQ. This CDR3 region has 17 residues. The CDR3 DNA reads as TGCGCCAGCAGCTTGGCGAGCGGGGGGCCCAACACCGGGGAGCTGTTTTTT. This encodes CASSLASGGPNTGELFF.